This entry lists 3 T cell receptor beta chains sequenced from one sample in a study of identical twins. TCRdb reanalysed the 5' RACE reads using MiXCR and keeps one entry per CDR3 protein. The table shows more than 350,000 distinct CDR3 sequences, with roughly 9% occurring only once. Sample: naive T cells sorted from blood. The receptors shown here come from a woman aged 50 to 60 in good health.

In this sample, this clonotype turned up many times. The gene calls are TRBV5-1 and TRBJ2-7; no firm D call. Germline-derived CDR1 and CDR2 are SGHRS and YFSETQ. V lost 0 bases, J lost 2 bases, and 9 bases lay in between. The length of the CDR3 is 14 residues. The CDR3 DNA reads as TGCGCCAGCAGCTTGGCACAGTCTACCTACGAGCAGTACTTC. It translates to CASSLAQSTYEQYF. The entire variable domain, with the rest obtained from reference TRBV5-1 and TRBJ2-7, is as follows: KAGVTQTPRYLIKTRGQQVTLSCSPISGHRSVSWYQQTPGQGLQFLFEYFSETQRNKGNFPGRFSGRQFSNSRSEMNVSTLELGDSALYLCASSLAQSTYEQYFGPGTRLTVT.

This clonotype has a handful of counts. In DNA, the CDR3 is TGTGCCAGCAGTTTCACTCCAGCCTATGGCTACACCTTC. Amino acids: CASSFTPAYGYTF. The V call is TRBV27, the J call TRBJ1-2; no clear D gene. Trimming took 3 bases from V and 4 from J, leaving 9 bases between them. Germline V gene data show CDR1 as MNHEY and CDR2 as SMNVEV (reference sequence). The CDR3 length is 13 residues.

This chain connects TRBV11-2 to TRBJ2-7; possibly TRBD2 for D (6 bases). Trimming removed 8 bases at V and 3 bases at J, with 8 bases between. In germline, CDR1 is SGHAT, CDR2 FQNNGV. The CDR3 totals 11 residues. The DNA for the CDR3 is TGTGCCAGCGCGGGACTCTACGAGCAGTACTTC. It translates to CASAGLYEQYF.